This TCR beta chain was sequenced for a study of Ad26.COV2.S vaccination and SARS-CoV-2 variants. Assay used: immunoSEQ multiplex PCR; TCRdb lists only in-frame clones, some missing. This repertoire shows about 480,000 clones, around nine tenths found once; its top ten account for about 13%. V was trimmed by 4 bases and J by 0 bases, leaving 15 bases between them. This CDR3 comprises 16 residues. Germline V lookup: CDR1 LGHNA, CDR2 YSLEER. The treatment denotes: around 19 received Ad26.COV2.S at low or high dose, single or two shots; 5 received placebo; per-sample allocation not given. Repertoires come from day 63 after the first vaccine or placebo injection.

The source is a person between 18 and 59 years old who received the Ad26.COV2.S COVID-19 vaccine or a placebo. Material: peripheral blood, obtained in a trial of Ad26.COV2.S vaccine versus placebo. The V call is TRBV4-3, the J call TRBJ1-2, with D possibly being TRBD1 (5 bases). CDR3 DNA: TGCGCCAGCAGCCTGGGGCCGGGCCTAGCTAACTATGGCTACACCTTC. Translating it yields CASSLGPGLANYGYTF.